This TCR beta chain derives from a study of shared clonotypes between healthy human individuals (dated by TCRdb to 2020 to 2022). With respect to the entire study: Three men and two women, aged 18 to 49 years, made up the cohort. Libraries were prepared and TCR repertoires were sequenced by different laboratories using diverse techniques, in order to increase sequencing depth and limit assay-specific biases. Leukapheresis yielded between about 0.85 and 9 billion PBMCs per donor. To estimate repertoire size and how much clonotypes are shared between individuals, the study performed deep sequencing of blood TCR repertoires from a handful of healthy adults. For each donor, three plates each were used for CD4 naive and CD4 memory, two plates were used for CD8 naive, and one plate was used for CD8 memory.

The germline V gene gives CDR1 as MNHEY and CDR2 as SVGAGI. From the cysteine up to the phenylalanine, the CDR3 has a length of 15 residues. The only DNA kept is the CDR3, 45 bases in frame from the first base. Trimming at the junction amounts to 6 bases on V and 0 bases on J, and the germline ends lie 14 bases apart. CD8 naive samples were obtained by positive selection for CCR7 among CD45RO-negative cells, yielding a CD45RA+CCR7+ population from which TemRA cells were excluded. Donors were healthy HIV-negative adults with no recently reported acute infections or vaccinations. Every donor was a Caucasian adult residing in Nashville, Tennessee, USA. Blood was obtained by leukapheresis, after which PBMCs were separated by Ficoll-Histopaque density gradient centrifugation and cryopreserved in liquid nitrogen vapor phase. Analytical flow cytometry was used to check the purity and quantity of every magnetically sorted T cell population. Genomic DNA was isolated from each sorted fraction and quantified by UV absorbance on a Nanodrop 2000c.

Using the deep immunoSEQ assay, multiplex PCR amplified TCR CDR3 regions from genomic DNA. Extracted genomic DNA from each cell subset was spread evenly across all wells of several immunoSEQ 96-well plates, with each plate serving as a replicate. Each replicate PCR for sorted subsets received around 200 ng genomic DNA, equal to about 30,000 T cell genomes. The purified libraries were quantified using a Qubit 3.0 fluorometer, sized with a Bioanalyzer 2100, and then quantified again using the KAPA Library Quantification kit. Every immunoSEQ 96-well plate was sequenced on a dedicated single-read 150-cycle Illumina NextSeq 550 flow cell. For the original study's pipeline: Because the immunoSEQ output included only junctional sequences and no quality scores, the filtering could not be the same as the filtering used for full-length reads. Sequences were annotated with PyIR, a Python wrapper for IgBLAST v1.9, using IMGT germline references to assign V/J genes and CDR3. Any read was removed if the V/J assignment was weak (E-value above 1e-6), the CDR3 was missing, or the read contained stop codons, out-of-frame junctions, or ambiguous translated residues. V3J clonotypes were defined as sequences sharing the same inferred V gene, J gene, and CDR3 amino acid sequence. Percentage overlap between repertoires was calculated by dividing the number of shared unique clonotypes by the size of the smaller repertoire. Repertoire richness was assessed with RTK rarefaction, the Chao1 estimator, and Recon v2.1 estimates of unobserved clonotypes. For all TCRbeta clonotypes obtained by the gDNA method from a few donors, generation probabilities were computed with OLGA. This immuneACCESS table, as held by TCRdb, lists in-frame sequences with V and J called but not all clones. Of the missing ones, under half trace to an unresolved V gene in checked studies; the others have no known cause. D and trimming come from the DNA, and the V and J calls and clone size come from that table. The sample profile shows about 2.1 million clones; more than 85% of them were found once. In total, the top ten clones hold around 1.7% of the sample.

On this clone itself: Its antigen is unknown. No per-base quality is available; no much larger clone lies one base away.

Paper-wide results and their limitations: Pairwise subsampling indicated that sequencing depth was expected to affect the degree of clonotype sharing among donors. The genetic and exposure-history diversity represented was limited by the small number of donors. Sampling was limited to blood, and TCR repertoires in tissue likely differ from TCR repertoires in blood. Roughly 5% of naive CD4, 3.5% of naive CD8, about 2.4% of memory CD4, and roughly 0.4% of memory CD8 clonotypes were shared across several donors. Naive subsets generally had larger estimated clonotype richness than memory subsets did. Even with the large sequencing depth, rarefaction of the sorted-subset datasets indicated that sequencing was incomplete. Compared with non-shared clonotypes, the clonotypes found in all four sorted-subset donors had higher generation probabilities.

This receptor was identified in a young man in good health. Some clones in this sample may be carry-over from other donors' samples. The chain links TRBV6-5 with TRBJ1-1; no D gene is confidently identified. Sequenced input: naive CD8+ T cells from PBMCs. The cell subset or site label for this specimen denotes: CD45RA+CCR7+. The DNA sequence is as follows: TGTGCCAGCAGGTACCTGGGAGGGATGAACACTGAAGCTTTCTTT. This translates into CASRYLGGMNTEAFF.